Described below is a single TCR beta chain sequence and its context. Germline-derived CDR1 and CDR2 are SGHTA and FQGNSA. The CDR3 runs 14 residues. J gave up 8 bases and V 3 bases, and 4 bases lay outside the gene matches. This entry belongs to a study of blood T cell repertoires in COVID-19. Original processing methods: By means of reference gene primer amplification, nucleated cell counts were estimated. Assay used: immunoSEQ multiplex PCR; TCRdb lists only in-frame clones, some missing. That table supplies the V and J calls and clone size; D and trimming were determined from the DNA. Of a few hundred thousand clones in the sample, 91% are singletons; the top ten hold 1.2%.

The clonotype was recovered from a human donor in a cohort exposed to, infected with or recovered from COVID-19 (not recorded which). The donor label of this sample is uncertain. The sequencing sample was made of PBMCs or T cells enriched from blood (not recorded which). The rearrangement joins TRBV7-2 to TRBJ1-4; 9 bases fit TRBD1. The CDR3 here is CASSFGTGNEKLFF. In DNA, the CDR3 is TGTGCCAGCAGCTTCGGGACAGGGAACGAAAAACTGTTTTTT. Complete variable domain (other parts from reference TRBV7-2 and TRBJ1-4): GAGVSQSPSNKVTEKGKDVELRCDPISGHTALYWYRQSLGQGLEFLIYFQGNSAPDKSGLPSDRFSAERTGGSVSTLTIQRTQQEDSAVYLCASSFGTGNEKLFFGSGTQLSVL.